A few counts support the clone carrying this TCR beta chain. Its target is unknown. A sample-barcoded 5' primer and a J-beta primer mix were used in a second PCR of about 6 to 11 cycles. Every cDNA was tagged by a template-switch adaptor with 12 random nucleotides. TCRdb reprocessed the 5' RACE reads via MiXCR and lists one record per CDR3 protein. The table includes 760,000 or so distinct CDR3 sequences, 20% to 30% detected once. The record originates from a study of blood T cells in healthy people across ages. The study's findings and limits: With naive T cell percentage, TCR beta diversity showed a strong correlation.

Germline V lookup: CDR1 SQVTM, CDR2 ANQGSEA. Trimming took off 7 bases at V and 0 bases at J, with 15 bases between the two ends. The CDR3 runs to 14 residues. The same data also went into a second study, on T cells of mothers and their children. That investigation notes: Reads obtained per mother exceeded 8.5 million TCR beta CDR3 reads, with approximately 3 million obtained per child.

Sequenced sample: blood. The rearrangement links TRBV29-1 to TRBJ2-5, with D maybe TRBD1 (5 bases). The TCR originated in a boy aged 5-17 years in good health. CDR3: CSAVAGHNQETQYF. The CDR3 DNA is TGCAGCGCGGTCGCAGGGCACAACCAAGAGACCCAGTACTTC.